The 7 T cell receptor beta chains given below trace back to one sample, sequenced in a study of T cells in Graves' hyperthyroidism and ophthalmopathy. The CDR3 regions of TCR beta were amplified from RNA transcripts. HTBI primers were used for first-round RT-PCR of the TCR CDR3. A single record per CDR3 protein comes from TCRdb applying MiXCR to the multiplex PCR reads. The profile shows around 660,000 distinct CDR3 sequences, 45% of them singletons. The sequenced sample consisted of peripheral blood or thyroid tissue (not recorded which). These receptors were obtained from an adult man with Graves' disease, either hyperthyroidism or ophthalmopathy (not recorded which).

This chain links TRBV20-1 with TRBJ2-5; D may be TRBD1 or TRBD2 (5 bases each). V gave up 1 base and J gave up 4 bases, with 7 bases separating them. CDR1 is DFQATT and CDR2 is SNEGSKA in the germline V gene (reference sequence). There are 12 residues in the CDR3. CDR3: CSARVGTETQYF. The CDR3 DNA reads TGCAGTGCTAGAGTCGGGACAGAGACCCAGTACTTC.

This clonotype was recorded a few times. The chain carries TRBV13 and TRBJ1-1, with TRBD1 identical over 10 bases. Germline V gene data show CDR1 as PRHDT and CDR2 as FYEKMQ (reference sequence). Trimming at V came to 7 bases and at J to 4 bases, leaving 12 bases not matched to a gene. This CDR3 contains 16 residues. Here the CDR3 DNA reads TGTGCCAGCACCATATTGGACAGGGGGGCGACCACTGAAGCTTTCTTT. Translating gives CASTILDRGATTEAFF.

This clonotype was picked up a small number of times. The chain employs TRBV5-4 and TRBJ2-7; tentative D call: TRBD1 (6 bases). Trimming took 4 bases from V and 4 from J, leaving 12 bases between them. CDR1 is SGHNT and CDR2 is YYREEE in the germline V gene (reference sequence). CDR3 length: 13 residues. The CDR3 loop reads CASSQPQGYEQYF. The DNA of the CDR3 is TGTGCCAGCAGCCAACCACAGGGATACGAGCAGTACTTC.

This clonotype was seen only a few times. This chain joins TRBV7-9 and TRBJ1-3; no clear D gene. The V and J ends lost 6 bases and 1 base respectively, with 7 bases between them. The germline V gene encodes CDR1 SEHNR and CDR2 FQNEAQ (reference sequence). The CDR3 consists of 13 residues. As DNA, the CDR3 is TGTGCCAGCAGTTTCGCTTCTGGAAACACCATATATTTT. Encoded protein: CASSFASGNTIYF.

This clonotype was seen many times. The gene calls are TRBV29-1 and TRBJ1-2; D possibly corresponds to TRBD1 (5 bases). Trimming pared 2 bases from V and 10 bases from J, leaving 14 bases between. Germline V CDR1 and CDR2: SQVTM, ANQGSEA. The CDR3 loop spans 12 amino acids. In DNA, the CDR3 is TGCAGCGTTGAATCCCAGGGAGGTTACTACACCTTC. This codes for CSVESQGGYYTF.

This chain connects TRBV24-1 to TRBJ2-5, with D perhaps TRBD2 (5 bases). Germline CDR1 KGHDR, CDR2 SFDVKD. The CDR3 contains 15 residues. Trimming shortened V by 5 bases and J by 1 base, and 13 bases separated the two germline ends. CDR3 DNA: TGTGCCACCAGTGCTAGAGGGCAGATCCAAGAGACCCAGTACTTC. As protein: CATSARGQIQETQYF.

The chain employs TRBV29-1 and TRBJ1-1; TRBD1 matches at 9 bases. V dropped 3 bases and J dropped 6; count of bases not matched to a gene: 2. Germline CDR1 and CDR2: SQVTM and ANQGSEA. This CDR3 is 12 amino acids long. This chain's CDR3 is CSVEDRGPEAFF. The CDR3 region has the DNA TGCAGCGTTGAGGACAGGGGCCCTGAAGCTTTCTTT.